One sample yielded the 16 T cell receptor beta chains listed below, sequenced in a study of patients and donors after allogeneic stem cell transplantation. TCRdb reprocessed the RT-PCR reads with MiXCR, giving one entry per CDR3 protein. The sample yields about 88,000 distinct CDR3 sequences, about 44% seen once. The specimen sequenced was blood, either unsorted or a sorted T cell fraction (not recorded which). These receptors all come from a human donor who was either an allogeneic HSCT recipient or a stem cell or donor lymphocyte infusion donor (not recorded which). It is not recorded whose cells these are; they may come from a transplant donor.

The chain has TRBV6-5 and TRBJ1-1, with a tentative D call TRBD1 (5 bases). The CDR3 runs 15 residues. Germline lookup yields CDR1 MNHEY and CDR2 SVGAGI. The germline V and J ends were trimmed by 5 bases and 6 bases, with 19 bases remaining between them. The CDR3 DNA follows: TGTGCCAGCAGTAGCGAGGGCGGACATAGGCCTGAAGCTTTCTTT. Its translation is CASSSEGGHRPEAFF.

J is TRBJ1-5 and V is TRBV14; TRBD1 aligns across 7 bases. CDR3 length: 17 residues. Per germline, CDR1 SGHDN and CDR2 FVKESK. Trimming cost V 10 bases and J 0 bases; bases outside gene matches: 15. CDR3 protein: CAIPGDRELNSNQPQHF. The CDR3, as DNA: TGTGCCATTCCGGGAGACAGGGAACTCAATAGCAATCAGCCCCAGCATTTT.

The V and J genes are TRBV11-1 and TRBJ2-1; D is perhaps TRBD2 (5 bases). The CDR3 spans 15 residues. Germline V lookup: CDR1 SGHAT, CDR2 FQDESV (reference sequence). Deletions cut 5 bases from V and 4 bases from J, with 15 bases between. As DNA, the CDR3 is TGTGCCAGCAGCCCATCATCCCAGCGGTACAATGAGCAGTTCTTC. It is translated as CASSPSSQRYNEQFF.

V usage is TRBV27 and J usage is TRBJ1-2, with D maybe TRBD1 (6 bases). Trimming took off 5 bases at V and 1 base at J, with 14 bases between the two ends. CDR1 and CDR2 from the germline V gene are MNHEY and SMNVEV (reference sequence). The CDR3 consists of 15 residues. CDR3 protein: CASSRGAVRNYGYTF. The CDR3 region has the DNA TGTGCCAGCAGTCGGGGGGCCGTACGTAACTATGGCTACACCTTC.

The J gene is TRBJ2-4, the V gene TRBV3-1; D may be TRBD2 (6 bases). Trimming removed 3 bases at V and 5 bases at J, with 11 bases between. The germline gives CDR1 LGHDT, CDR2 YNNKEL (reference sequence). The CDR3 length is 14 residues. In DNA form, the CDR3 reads TGTGCCAGCAGCCATACCGGGACTGAAAACATTCAGTACTTC. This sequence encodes CASSHTGTENIQYF. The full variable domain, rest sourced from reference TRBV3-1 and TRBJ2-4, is DTAVSQTPKYLVTQMGNDKSIKCEQNLGHDTMYWYKQDSKKFLKIMFSYNNKELIINETVPNRFSPKSPDKAHLNLHINSLELGDSAVYFCASSHTGTENIQYFGAGTRLSVL.

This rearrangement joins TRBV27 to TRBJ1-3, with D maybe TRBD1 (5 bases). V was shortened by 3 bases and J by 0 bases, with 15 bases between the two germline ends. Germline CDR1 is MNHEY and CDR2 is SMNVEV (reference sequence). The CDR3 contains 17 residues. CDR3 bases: TGTGCCAGCAGTTTTGGCCCCGGACACAGCTCTGGAAACACCATATATTTT. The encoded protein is CASSFGPGHSSGNTIYF.

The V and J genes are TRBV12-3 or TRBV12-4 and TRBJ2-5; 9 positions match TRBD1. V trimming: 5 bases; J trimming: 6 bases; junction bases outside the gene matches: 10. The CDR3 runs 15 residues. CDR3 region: CASSHRRQGVKTQYF. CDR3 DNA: TGTGCCAGCAGTCACCGACGACAGGGGGTAAAGACCCAGTACTTC.

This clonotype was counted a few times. The CDR3: CASNTARALRLMDYGYTF. The CDR3 nucleotides read TGTGCCAGCAATACCGCTCGGGCCCTGAGATTAATGGACTATGGCTACACCTTC. The chain recombines TRBV28 with TRBJ1-2; D remains unclear. This CDR3 comprises 18 residues. V was clipped by 7 bases and J by 3 bases, with 27 bases between them. Germline V gene lookup returns CDR1 MDHEN and CDR2 SYDVKM.

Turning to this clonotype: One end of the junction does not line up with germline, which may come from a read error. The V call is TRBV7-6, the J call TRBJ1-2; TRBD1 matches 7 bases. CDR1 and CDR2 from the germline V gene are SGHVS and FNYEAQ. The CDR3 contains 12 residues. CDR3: CASTLTGDRYTF. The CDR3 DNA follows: TGTGCCAGCACCTTAACAGGGGATCGCTACACCTTC.

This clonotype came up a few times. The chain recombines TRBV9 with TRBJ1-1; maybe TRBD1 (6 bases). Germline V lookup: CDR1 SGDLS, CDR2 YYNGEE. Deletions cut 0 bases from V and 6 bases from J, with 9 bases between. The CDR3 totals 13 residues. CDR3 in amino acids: CASSVEQGAEAFF. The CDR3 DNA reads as TGTGCCAGCAGCGTAGAACAGGGAGCTGAAGCTTTCTTT.

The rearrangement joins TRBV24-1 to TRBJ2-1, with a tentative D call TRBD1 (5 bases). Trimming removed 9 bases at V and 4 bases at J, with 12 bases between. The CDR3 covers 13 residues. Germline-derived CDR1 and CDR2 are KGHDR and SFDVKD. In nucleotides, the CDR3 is TGTGCCACCGGGGCAGAACCATACAATGAGCAGTTCTTC. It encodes CATGAEPYNEQFF.

CDR3 bases: TGTGCCATCAGTGTGGGGGGCGGCACTGAAGCTTTCTTT. Translating it yields CAISVGGGTEAFF. V is TRBV10-3 and J is TRBJ1-1; D is perhaps TRBD1 (6 bases). In germline, CDR1 is ENHRY, CDR2 SYGVKD. The CDR3 contains 13 residues. The germline V and J ends were trimmed by 4 bases and 4 bases, with 10 bases remaining between them.

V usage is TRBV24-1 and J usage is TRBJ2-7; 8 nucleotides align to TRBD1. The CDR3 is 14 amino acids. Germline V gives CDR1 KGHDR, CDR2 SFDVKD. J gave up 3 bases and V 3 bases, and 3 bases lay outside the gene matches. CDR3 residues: CATSDPGGSYEQYF. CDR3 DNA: TGTGCCACCAGTGATCCAGGGGGCAGCTACGAGCAGTACTTC.

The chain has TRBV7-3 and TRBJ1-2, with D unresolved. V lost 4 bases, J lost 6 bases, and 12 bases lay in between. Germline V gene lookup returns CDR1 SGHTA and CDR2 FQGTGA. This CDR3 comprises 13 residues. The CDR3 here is CASSSTKGNGYTF. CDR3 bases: TGTGCCAGCAGCTCGACAAAAGGAAATGGCTACACCTTC.

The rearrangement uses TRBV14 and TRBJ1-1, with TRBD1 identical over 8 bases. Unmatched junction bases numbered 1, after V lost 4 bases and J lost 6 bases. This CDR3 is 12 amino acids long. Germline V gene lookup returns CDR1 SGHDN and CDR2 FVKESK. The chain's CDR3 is CASSPGGPEAFF. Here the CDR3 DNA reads TGTGCCAGCAGCCCAGGGGGCCCTGAAGCTTTCTTT.

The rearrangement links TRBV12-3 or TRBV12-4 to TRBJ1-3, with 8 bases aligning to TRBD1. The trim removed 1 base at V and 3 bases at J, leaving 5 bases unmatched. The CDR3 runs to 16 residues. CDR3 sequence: CASSLGTGYGGNTIYF. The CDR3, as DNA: TGTGCCAGCAGTTTAGGGACAGGGTATGGTGGAAACACCATATATTTT.